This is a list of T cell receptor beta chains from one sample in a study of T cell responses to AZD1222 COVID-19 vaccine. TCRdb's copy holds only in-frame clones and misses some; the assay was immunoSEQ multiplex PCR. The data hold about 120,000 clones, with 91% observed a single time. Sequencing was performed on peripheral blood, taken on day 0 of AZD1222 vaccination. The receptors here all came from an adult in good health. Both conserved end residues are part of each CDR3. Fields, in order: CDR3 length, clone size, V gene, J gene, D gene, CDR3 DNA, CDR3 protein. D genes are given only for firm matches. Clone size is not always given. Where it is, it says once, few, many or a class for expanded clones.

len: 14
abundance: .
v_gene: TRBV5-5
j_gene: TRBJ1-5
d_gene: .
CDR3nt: TGTGCCAGCAGCTTGAGGGCAGGGGATCAGCCCCAGCATTTT
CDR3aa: CASSLRAGDQPQHF

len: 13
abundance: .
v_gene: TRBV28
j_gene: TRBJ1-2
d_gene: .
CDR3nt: TGTGCCAGCAGTTTATTGGGGGTCGGCGGCTACACCTTC
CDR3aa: CASSLLGVGGYTF

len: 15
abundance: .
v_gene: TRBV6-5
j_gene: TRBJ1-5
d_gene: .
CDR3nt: TGTGCCAGCAGGCGACTAACGACAGATCCACAGCCCCAGCATTTT
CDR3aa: CASRRLTTDPQPQHF

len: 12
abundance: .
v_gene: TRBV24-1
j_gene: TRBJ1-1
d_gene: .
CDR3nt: TGTGCCACCAGTGATTTCACCACTGAAGCTTTCTTT
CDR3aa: CATSDFTTEAFF

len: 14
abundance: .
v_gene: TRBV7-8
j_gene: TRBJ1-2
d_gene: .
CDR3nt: TGTGCCAGCAGCTCACAAACCCCTAACTATGGCTACACCTTC
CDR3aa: CASSSQTPNYGYTF

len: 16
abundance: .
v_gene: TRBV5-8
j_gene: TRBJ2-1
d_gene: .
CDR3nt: TGTGCCAGCAGCTTGGGGGCTCAGGTCCAGTTCGATGAGCAGTTCTTC
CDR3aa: CASSLGAQVQFDEQFF

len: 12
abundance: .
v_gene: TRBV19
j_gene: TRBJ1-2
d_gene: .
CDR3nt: TGTGCCAGTAGGGAGTTTAACTATGGCTACACCTTC
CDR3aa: CASREFNYGYTF

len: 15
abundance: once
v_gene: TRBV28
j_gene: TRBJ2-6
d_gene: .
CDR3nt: TGTGCCAGCAGTTCTCCAGCCTCTGGGGCCAACGTCCTGACTTTC
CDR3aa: CASSSPASGANVLTF

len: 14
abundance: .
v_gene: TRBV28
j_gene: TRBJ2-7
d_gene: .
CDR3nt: TGTGCCAGCAGTTTAACAGGTAGAGGGTACGAGCAGTACTTC
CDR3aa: CASSLTGRGYEQYF

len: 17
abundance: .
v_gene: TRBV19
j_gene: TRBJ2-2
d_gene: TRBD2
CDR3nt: TGTGCCAGTAGCGCTGGACTAGCGGGAGTAACGGTCGGGGAGCTGTTTTTT
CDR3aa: CASSAGLAGVTVGELFF

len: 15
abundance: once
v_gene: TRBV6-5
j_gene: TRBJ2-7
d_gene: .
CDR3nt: TGTGCCAGCAGTATCGCCCCATTTACGTCCTACGAGCAGTACTTC
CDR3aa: CASSIAPFTSYEQYF

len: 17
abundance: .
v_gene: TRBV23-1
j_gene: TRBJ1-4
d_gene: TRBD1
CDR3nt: TGCGCCAGCAGTCCACGGACAGGGCGTGCAACTAATGAAAAACTGTTTTTT
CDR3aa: CASSPRTGRATNEKLFF

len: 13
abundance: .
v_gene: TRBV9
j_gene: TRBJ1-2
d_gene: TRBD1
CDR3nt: TGTGCCAGCAGCGCTGGGACAGGGAGAGGCTACACCTTC
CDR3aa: CASSAGTGRGYTF

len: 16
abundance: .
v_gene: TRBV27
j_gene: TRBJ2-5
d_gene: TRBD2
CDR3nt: TGTGCCAGCAGTCCGGGGACTAGCGGGAGGAAAGAGACCCAGTACTTC
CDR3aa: CASSPGTSGRKETQYF

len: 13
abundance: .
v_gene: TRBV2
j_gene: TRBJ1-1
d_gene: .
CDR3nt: TGTGCCAGCACTCTTCGGTTGAGCACTGAAGCTTTCTTT
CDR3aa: CASTLRLSTEAFF

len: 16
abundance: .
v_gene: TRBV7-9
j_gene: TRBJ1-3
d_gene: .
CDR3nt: TGTGCCAGCAGCGGACTTGACGGCCTCGAGGGGAACACCATATATTTT
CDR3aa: CASSGLDGLEGNTIYF

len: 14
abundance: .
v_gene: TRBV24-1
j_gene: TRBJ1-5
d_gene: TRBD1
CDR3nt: TGTGCCACCAGTCCCAGGGGGGTCGATCAGCCCCAGCATTTT
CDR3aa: CATSPRGVDQPQHF

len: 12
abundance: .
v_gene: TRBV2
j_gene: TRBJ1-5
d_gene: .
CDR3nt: TGTGCCAGCGGGGGGAGCAATCAGCCCCAGCATTTT
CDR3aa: CASGGSNQPQHF

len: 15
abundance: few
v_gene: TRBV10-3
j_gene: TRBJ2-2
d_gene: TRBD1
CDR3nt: TGTGCCATCAGTGCCGTGGGGACAGGGGCCGGGGAGCTGTTTTTT
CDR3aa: CAISAVGTGAGELFF

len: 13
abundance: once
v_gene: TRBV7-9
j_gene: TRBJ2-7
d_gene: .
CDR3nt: TGTGCTATTGTCGGGGACGGAACCTACGAGCAGTACTTC
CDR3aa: CAIVGDGTYEQYF

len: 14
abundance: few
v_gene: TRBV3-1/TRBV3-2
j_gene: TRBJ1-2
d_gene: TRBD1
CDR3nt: TGTGCCAGCAGCATGCGGGACAGGGGCTATGGCTACACCTTC
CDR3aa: CASSMRDRGYGYTF

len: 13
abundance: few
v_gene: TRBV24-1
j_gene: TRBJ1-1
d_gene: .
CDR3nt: TGTGCCACCAGTGACCCACTTAGGGCTGAAGCTTTCTTT
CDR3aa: CATSDPLRAEAFF

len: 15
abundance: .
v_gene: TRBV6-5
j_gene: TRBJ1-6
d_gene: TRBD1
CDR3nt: TGTGCCAGCAGTTCGGACAGGACAGGGTCTCTGGCCCTCCACTTT
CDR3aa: CASSSDRTGSLALHF

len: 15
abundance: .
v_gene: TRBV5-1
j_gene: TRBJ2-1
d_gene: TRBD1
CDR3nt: TGCGCCAGCAGCTTGGACAGGGGGGAATACAATGAGCAGTTCTTC
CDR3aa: CASSLDRGEYNEQFF

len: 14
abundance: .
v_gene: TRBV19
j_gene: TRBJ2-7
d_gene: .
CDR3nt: TGTGCCAGTAGTGAAGGACTGCCGCTCTACGAGCAGTACTTC
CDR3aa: CASSEGLPLYEQYF

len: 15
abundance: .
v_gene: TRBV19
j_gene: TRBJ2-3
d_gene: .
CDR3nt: TGTGCCAGTAGTCCCGGACGGACCGTTCCAGATACGCAGTATTTT
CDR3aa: CASSPGRTVPDTQYF

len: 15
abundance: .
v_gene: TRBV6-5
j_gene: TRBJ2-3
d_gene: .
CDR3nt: TGTGCCAGCAGAGGGAGCGTAGCGGTCACAGATACGCAGTATTTT
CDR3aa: CASRGSVAVTDTQYF

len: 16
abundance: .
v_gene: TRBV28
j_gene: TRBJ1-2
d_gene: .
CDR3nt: TGTGCCAGCAGCGATAATACGAGGGTTTTGAGGGATGGCTACACCTTC
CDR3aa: CASSDNTRVLRDGYTF

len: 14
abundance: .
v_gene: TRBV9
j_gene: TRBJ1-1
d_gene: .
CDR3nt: TGTGCCAGCAGCGGGGGGACGACAGGCACTGAAGCTTTCTTT
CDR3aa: CASSGGTTGTEAFF

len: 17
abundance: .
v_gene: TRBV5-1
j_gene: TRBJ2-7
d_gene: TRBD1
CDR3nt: TGCGCCAGCAGCTGGGGGACAGGGGGCCAAACGGGATACGAGCAGTACTTC
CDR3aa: CASSWGTGGQTGYEQYF

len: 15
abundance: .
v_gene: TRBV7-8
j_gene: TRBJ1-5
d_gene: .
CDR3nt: TGTGCCAGCAGCTCAACCATGAATAGCAATCAGCCCCAGCATTTT
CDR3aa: CASSSTMNSNQPQHF

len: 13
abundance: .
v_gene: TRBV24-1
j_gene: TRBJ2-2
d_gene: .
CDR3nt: TGTGCCACCGGCCCAAGATTCACCGGGGAGCTGTTTTTT
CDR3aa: CATGPRFTGELFF